A selection of T cell receptor beta chains follows, all from one sample in a study of CD8 T cells in ankylosing spondylitis. TCRdb reprocessed the 5' RACE reads with MiXCR, giving one entry per CDR3 protein. Among more than 300,000 distinct CDR3 sequences listed, 8% were seen once. Specimen: blood, either unsorted or a sorted T cell fraction (not recorded which). These receptors originate from a male donor with ankylosing spondylitis. Each CDR3 is given with its conserved first and last residue. A D gene is named only where the DNA matches it firmly. A row's size may be missing; if present it is once, few, many or a size class.

TRBJ2-1,NA,TRBV5-1,few,TGCGCCAGCAAAAACCCTAGCTCCTACAATGAGCAGTTCTTC,CASKNPSSYNEQFF
TRBJ1-2,TRBD1,TRBV6-5,NA,TGTGCCAGCAGTTACTCGGACAGGAGAGCTAACTATGGCTACACCTTC,CASSYSDRRANYGYTF
TRBJ1-5,NA,TRBV20-1,NA,TGCAGTGCTACAGGGGTTGGCAATCAGCCCCAGCATTTT,CSATGVGNQPQHF
TRBJ1-5,NA,TRBV4-1,many,TGCGCCAGCAGCGACTTAGGGAAGTTCGGTCAGCCCCAGCATTTT,CASSDLGKFGQPQHF
TRBJ2-2,NA,TRBV11-3,NA,TGTGCCAGCAGCTTATACGGGAACACCGGGGAGCTGTTTTTT,CASSLYGNTGELFF
TRBJ2-7,NA,TRBV15,few,TGTGCCACCAGCAACGGGGCGAGCCCCTACGAGCAGTACTTC,CATSNGASPYEQYF
TRBJ2-2,NA,TRBV19,NA,TGTGCCAGTAGCATAGGATCCGGGATGGGATACACCGGGGAGCTGTTTTTT,CASSIGSGMGYTGELFF
TRBJ2-1,TRBD2,TRBV4-2,few,TGTGCCAGCAGACTATCGACTAGCGGGAGGGCCGTGGACAATGAGCAGTTCTTC,CASRLSTSGRAVDNEQFF
TRBJ2-7,NA,TRBV11-3,NA,TGTGCCAGCAGCTTCCGGCAGAGTACCGGCTACGAGCAGTACTTC,CASSFRQSTGYEQYF
TRBJ1-1,NA,TRBV20-1,few,TGCAGTGCTCCAGGGCCGGGAAACACTGAAGCTTTCTTT,CSAPGPGNTEAFF
TRBJ2-4,NA,TRBV20-1,few,TGCAGTGCTAGAGACGTGGCCTCCTTAGCCAAAAACATTCAGTACTTC,CSARDVASLAKNIQYF
TRBJ2-3,NA,TRBV6-1,few,TGTGCCAGCAGCGGGATAACCACAGATACGCAGTATTTT,CASSGITTDTQYF
TRBJ2-1,TRBD2,TRBV6-5,few,TGTGCCAGCAGTTATGCTTTCGCGGGAGGGAACAATGAGCAGTTCTTC,CASSYAFAGGNNEQFF
TRBJ2-5,TRBD1,TRBV3-1,few,TGTGCCAGCAGCGAAGAGGACAGGGGGCCTAGAAAGACCCAGTACTTC,CASSEEDRGPRKTQYF
TRBJ2-3,NA,TRBV30,few,TGTGCCTGGAGTACCCTTAGCACAGATACGCAGTATTTT,CAWSTLSTDTQYF
TRBJ2-7,NA,TRBV25-1,NA,TGTGCCAGCAGTGATCGGGACATCTACGAGCAGTACTTC,CASSDRDIYEQYF
TRBJ2-6,NA,TRBV12-3/TRBV12-4,NA,TGTGCCAGCATCCGAGATCCCTCTGGGGCCAACGTCCTGACTTTC,CASIRDPSGANVLTF
TRBJ2-7,NA,TRBV20-1,NA,TGCAGTGCTAGAAGTTCAGGACGGATTCTCCCCGAGCAGTACTTC,CSARSSGRILPEQYF
TRBJ2-3,TRBD2,TRBV9,NA,TGTGCCAGCAGCGCCGTAGCGGGAGGTGGCACGGATACGCAGTATTTT,CASSAVAGGGTDTQYF
TRBJ2-5,NA,TRBV5-1,NA,TGCGCCAGCAGCTTCGGGGCGGCGAACCTTCAAGAGACCCAGTACTTC,CASSFGAANLQETQYF
TRBJ2-3,NA,TRBV27,many,TGTGCCAGCAGACAATCGGGCGGGGTTTTACTTTACACAGATACGCAGTATTTT,CASRQSGGVLLYTDTQYF
TRBJ2-7,TRBD1,TRBV7-9,few,TGTGCCAGCAGCTTATCGGGACAGACGTCCTACGAGCAGTACTTC,CASSLSGQTSYEQYF
TRBJ2-1,NA,TRBV7-9,few,TGTGCCAGCAGCTCAGCGGGTAACAATGAGCAGTTCTTC,CASSSAGNNEQFF
TRBJ2-1,NA,TRBV10-3,NA,TGTGCCTCGGGACCTTCTCATGAGCAGTTCTTC,CASGPSHEQFF
TRBJ2-2,TRBD2,TRBV3-1,NA,TGTGCCAGCAGCCCATTCGGCGCGGGAGTGGGGACCGGGGAGCTGTTTTTT,CASSPFGAGVGTGELFF
TRBJ2-1,TRBD2,TRBV20-1,many,TGCAGTGCTGGCTATAGGACTAGCAACAATGAGCAGTTCTTC,CSAGYRTSNNEQFF
TRBJ2-1,TRBD2,TRBV20-1,few,TGCAGTGCAAGAACGGGACTAGCGGCCTACAATGAGCAGTTCTTC,CSARTGLAAYNEQFF
TRBJ1-3,TRBD1,TRBV5-1,many,TGCGCCAGCAGCCTTCAGGGGGGAATTGCAAACGGAAACACCATATATTTT,CASSLQGGIANGNTIYF
TRBJ2-1,NA,TRBV20-1,NA,TGCAGTGCTACGGGGTACTACAATGAGCAGTTCTTC,CSATGYYNEQFF
TRBJ1-2,NA,TRBV29-1,few,TGCAGCGTAGAGGGACCGACAACCGGTGGCTACACCTTC,CSVEGPTTGGYTF
TRBJ1-5,TRBD1,TRBV28,NA,TGTGCCAGCAGTTTATCGGGCAGGGGGATGAAACAGCCCCAGCATTTT,CASSLSGRGMKQPQHF
TRBJ2-7,TRBD2,TRBV12-3/TRBV12-4,NA,TGTGCCAGCGCGGCTAGCGGGAGAGGGGAGCAGTACTTC,CASAASGRGEQYF
TRBJ2-5,TRBD2,TRBV10-3,few,TGTGCCATCAGATCCGGGACTAGCGGAAAGTACCAAGAGACCCAGTACTTC,CAIRSGTSGKYQETQYF
TRBJ2-1,NA,TRBV11-3,few,TGTGCCAGCAGCTCAGGACGGATGCGTTACAATGAGCAGTTCTTC,CASSSGRMRYNEQFF
TRBJ2-7,NA,TRBV7-9,few,TGTGCCAGCAGCACCTCGACAGTGCCGAGGGAGCAGTACTTC,CASSTSTVPREQYF
TRBJ2-1,NA,TRBV6-1,many,TGTGCCAGCAGAGTAGGACTCGAGAGAGGGAGAGATGAGCAGTTCTTC,CASRVGLERGRDEQFF
TRBJ2-7,NA,TRBV4-1,NA,TGCGCCAGCAGCCCCGGGCAGGCTGGCTACGAGCAGTACTTC,CASSPGQAGYEQYF
TRBJ2-1,NA,TRBV27,many,TGTGCCAGCAGTTTATTACAGGGAATCTACAATGAGCAGTTCTTC,CASSLLQGIYNEQFF
TRBJ2-1,TRBD1,TRBV20-1,few,TGCAGTGCTTCGACAGGGGGTGGGAATGAGCAGTTCTTC,CSASTGGGNEQFF
TRBJ2-5,NA,TRBV6-1,NA,TGTGCCAGCAGTAGAGCCGTCGGCAAACAAGAGACCCAGTACTTC,CASSRAVGKQETQYF
TRBJ2-2,TRBD2,TRBV5-8,few,TGTGCCAGCAGCCCCTTGGGGGGGGGCACCGGGGAGCTGTTTTTT,CASSPLGGGTGELFF
TRBJ2-5,NA,TRBV28,many,TGTGCCAGCAGTTTATATACGAGAGCGAAAGAGACCCAGTACTTC,CASSLYTRAKETQYF
TRBJ2-1,TRBD2,TRBV20-1,few,TGCAGTGCTCACCCTGGACTAGCGGGAACACACCACAATGAGCAGTTCTTC,CSAHPGLAGTHHNEQFF
TRBJ2-1,TRBD2,TRBV20-1,NA,TGCAGTGCTGAGCTGGCGTCGGGAGGTGGCTACAATGAGCAGTTCTTC,CSAELASGGGYNEQFF
TRBJ2-5,NA,TRBV12-3/TRBV12-4,NA,TGTGCCAGCAGCTCTGTCGGGGGCCAAGAGACCCAGTACTTC,CASSSVGGQETQYF
TRBJ2-5,NA,TRBV21-1,many,TGTGCCAGCAGCAGACGGGGTAGCGGGAGGCGGCAAGAGACCCAGTACTTC,CASSRRGSGRRQETQYF
TRBJ2-2,NA,TRBV9,few,TGTGCCAGCAGCGTAGACGTCAACACCGGGGAGCTGTTTTTT,CASSVDVNTGELFF
TRBJ1-1,NA,TRBV7-9,many,TGTGCCAGCAGCTCCGGTCGGGACACTGAAGCTTTCTTT,CASSSGRDTEAFF
TRBJ2-1,NA,TRBV30,few,TGTGCCTGGAGTGTAGGGAACTACAATGAGCAGTTCTTC,CAWSVGNYNEQFF
TRBJ2-2,TRBD2,TRBV29-1,many,TGCAGCGTTCGCGGACTAGCGGGAGGGGGGAACACCGGGGAGCTGTTTTTT,CSVRGLAGGGNTGELFF
TRBJ2-7,NA,TRBV6-5,NA,TGTGCCAGCAGTTACGGACGAACCACCTACGAGCAGTACTTC,CASSYGRTTYEQYF
TRBJ2-3,NA,TRBV29-1,NA,TGCAGCGTTGCCGGCAGCCCTAGCACAGATACGCAGTATTTT,CSVAGSPSTDTQYF
TRBJ2-7,TRBD2,TRBV5-1,few,TGCGCCAGCAGCTTGGTGGGGGGGAATTTGGCGGGAACTACCTACGAGCAGTACTTC,CASSLVGGNLAGTTYEQYF
TRBJ2-3,NA,TRBV7-9,many,TGTGCCAGCAGCTCCTCGCGGGATACGCAGTATTTT,CASSSSRDTQYF
TRBJ2-7,TRBD2,TRBV12-3/TRBV12-4,NA,TGTGCCAGCAGACCTGGGGGGGTGAACTACGAGCAGTACTTC,CASRPGGVNYEQYF
TRBJ2-1,NA,TRBV12-3/TRBV12-4,few,TGTGCCAGCAAGTTATCGGGCAATGAGCAGTTCTTC,CASKLSGNEQFF
TRBJ2-7,NA,TRBV20-1,few,TGCAGTGCTAGTAGTCCAGGGCGGCGCGAGCAGTACTTC,CSASSPGRREQYF
TRBJ1-5,NA,TRBV12-3/TRBV12-4,many,TGTGCCAGCAGTCCGGGGACTCACGGCAATCAGCCCCAGCATTTT,CASSPGTHGNQPQHF
TRBJ2-2,TRBD2,TRBV7-3,NA,TGTGCCAGCAGCTACCCTAGCGGGAGGTACACCGGGGAGCTGTTTTTT,CASSYPSGRYTGELFF
TRBJ2-1,NA,TRBV7-3,NA,TGTGCCAGCAGCATCGACAGCGGGTACAATGAGCAGTTCTTC,CASSIDSGYNEQFF